This TCR beta chain comes out of a study of T cells expressing NK-cell markers. On the study more broadly: Source material for TCR beta repertoires consisted of sorted CD3+CD56+NKG2C+, CD3+CD56+NKG2C- and CD3+CD56-NKG2C+ T cells. One of eight sequenced donors was HCMV-seronegative; the other seven were seropositive.

Generation of TCR beta cDNA was performed by 5'RACE template switching incorporating UMIs. Following a re-call of the 5' RACE reads, TCRdb has one entry per CDR3 protein and lacks DNA. This repertoire includes approximately 440,000 distinct CDR3 sequences. This CDR3 contains 17 residues. The germline V gene has CDR1 SGHVS and CDR2 FNYEAQ. This TCR was sampled from a woman in her forties or fifties in good health. The sample was blood T cells: a sorted CD56 or NKG2C T cell subset, CD4+ or CD8+ T cells, or bulk PBMC T cells (not recorded which). The V gene is TRBV7-6, the J gene TRBJ2-1; TCRdb selects TRBD1, and the lack of DNA leaves this call unchecked. The chain's CDR3 is CASSLARERLIGNEQFF.